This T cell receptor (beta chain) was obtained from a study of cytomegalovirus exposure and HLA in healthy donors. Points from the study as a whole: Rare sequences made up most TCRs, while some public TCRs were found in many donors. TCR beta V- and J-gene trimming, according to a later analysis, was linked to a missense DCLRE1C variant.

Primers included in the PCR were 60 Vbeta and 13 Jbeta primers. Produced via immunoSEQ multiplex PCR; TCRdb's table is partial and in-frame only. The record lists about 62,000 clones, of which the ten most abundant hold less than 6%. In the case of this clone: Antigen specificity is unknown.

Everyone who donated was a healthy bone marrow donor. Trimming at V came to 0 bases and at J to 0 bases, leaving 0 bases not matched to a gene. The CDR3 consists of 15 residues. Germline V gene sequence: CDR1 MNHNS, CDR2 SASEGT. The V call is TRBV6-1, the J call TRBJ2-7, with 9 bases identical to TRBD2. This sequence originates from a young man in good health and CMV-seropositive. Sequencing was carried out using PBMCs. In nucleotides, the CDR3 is TGTGCCAGCAGTGAAGCAGCGGGAGGCTCCTACGAGCAGTACTTC. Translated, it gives CASSEAAGGSYEQYF.